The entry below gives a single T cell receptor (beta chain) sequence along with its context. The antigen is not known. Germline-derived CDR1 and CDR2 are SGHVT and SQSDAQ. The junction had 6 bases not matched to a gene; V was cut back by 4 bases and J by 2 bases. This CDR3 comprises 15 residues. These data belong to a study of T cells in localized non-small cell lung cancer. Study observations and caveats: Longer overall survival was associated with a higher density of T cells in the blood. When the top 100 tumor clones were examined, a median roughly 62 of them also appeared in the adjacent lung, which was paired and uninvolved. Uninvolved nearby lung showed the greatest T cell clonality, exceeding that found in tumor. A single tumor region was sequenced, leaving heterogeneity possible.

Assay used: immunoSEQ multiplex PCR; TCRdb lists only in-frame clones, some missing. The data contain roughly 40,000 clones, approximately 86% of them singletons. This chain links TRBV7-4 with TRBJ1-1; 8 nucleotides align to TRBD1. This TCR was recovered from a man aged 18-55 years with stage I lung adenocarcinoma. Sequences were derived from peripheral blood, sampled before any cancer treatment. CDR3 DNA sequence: TGTGCCAGCAGCTCGGGCGGACAGGGAAACACTGAAGCTTTCTTT. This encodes CASSSGGQGNTEAFF.